What follows describes a single T cell receptor beta chain. Its antigen is unknown. The data stem from a study of shared clonotypes between healthy human individuals. Findings and caveats of the study: Read depth was anticipated to influence clonotype sharing among donors.

The CDR3 is 12 amino acids. Germline lookup yields CDR1 MNHNS and CDR2 SASEGT. With 4 bases removed from V and 5 bases from J, the gap between germline ends came to 6 bases. Genomic DNA of each subset was evenly split across several immunoSEQ plates. Using immunoSEQ multiplex PCR, the repertoire was profiled, and TCRdb retains in-frame clones only, with some absent. The sample records about 490,000 clones, 70% to 85% being singletons. Recent acute infections and vaccinations were absent in the healthy HIV-negative adult donors. V and J are TRBV6-1 and TRBJ2-1, with D unclear. Sequences were obtained from PBMCs. This receptor was taken from a woman in her forties in good health. Some clones in this sample may be carry-over from other donors' samples. Here the CDR3 DNA reads TGTGCCAGCAGTGTGGTAGACAATGAGCAGTTCTTC. Protein sequence: CASSVVDNEQFF.